This T cell receptor (beta chain) was sequenced in a study of T cells expressing NK-cell markers. The study, taken as a whole, reports: Clones of NKG2C+ T cells that had expanded were of unclear HCMV specificity. The contribution of dominant NKG2C+ clonotypes to CD8+ T cells in more than five donors was 1.0-7.0%.

As regards this clonotype: Antigen unknown.

TCRdb reprocessed the 5' RACE reads and keeps a single row for each CDR3 protein, giving no DNA. There are 300,000 or so distinct CDR3 sequences in the sample, with around 4.3% held by the top ten. This CDR3 region has 13 residues. Germline CDR1 and CDR2: DFQATT and SNEGSKA (reference sequence). Sequenced sample: blood T cells: a sorted CD56 or NKG2C T cell subset, CD4+ or CD8+ T cells, or bulk PBMC T cells (not recorded which). The V and J genes are TRBV20-1 and TRBJ1-2; checking the TCRdb D call of TRBD1 is not possible without DNA. The receptor's source is a woman aged 18 to 75 in good health. The CDR3 protein is CSASGQLADGYTF.